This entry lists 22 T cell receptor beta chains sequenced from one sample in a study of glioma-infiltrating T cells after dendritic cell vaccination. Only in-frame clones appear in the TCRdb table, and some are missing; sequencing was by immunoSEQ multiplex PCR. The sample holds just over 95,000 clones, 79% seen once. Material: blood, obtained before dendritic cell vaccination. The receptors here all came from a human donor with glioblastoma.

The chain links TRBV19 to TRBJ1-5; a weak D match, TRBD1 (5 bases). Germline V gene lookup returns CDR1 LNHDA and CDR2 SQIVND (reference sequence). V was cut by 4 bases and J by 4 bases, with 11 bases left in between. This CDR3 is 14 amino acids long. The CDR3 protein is CASSTQGENQPQHF. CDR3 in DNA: TGTGCCAGTAGTACGCAGGGTGAGAATCAGCCCCAGCATTTT.

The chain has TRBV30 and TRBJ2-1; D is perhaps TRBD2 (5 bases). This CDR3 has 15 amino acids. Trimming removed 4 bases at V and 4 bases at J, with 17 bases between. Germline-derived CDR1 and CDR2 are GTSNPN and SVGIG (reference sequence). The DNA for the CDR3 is TGTGCCTGGAATCGGGGTGGGCCTGGATACAATGAGCAGTTCTTC. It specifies CAWNRGGPGYNEQFF.

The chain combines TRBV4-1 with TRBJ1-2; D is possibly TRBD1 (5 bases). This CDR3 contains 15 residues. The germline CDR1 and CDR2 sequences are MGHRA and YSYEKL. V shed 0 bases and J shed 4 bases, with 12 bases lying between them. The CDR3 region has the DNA TGCGCCAGCAGCCAAGATCGGAGCCAGGGCTATGGCTACACCTTC. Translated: CASSQDRSQGYGYTF.

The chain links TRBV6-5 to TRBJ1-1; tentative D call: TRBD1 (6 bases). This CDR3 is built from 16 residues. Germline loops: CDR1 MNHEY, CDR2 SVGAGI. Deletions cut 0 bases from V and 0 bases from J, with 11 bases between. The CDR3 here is CASSYSWGQVNTEAFF. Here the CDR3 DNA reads TGTGCCAGCAGTTACTCGTGGGGACAAGTGAACACTGAAGCTTTCTTT.

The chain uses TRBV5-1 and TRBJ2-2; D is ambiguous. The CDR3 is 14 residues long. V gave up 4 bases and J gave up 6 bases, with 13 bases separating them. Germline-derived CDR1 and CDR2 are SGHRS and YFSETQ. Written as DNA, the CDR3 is TGCGCCAGCAGCCTCAAGCTGAGTCCCGGGGAGCTGTTTTTT. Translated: CASSLKLSPGELFF.

CDR3 amino acids: CASTPWTGDGYTF. DNA of the CDR3: TGTGCCAGTACCCCCTGGACAGGGGATGGCTACACCTTC. The rearrangement links TRBV19 to TRBJ1-2; TRBD1 aligns across 9 bases. The CDR3 has 13 amino acids. The V and J ends lost 7 bases and 6 bases, in that order; junction bases with no gene match: 6. Germline loops: CDR1 LNHDA, CDR2 SQIVND (reference sequence).

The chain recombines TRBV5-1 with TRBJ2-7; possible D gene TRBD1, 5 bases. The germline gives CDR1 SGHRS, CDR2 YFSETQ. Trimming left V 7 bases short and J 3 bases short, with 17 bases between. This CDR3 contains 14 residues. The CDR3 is CASGRALGDYEQYF. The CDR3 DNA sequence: TGCGCCAGCGGCCGGGCTCTAGGGGACTACGAGCAGTACTTC.

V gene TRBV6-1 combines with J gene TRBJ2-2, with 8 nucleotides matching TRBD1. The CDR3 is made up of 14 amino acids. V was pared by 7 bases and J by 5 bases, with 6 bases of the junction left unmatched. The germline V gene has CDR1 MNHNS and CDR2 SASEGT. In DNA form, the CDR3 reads TGTGCCAGCACCCTGAGGACAGGGACCGGGGAGCTGTTTTTT. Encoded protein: CASTLRTGTGELFF.

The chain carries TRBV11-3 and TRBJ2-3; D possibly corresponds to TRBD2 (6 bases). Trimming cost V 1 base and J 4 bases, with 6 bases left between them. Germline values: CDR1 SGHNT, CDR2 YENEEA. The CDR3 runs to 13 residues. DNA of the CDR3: TGTGCCAGCAGCTTAGGGGAGGCAGATACGCAGTATTTT. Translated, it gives CASSLGEADTQYF.

CDR3 in amino acids: CASSLQSQGRGYGYTF. The CDR3, as DNA: TGTGCCAGCTCACTTCAATCCCAGGGGAGAGGCTATGGCTACACCTTC. The J gene is TRBJ1-2, the V gene TRBV18, with a weak D call TRBD1 (6 bases). V lost 4 bases, J lost 4 bases, and 19 bases lay in between. The CDR3 is 16 amino acids. CDR1 is KGHSH and CDR2 is LQKENI in the germline V gene.

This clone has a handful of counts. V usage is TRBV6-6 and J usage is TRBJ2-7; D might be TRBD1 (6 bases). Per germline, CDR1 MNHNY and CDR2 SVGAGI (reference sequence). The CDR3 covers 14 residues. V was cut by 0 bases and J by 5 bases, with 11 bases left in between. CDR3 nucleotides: TGTGCCAGCAGTTACTCGGAACAGGGTAACGAGCAGTACTTC. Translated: CASSYSEQGNEQYF.

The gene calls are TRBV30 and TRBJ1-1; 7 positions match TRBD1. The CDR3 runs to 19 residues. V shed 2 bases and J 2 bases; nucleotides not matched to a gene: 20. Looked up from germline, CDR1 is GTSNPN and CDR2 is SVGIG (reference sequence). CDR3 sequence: CAWSTGQLNFPGGNTEAFF. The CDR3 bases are TGTGCCTGGAGTACGGGACAGCTAAACTTCCCTGGGGGTAACACTGAAGCTTTCTTT.

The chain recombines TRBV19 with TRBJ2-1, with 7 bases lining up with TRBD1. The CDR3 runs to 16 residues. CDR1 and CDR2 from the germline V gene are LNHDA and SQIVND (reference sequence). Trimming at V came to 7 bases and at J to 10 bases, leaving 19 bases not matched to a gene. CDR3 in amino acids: CASTPQLQGYIGEQFF. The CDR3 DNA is TGTGCCAGTACCCCCCAGTTACAGGGGTATATTGGAGAGCAGTTCTTC.

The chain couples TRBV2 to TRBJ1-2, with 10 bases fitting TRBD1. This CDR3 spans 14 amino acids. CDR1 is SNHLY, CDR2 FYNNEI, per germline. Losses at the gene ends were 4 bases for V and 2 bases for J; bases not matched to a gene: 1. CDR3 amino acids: CASSGQGANYGYTF. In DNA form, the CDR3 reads TGTGCCAGCAGTGGACAGGGGGCCAACTATGGCTACACCTTC.

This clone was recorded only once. CDR3 amino acids: CASSVGTGTVGNTEAFF. Written as DNA, the CDR3 is TGTGCCAGCAGCGTGGGGACAGGGACCGTCGGGAACACTGAAGCTTTCTTT. This chain links TRBV5-4 with TRBJ1-1; 9 positions match TRBD1. Germline V gene lookup returns CDR1 SGHNT and CDR2 YYREEE (reference sequence). Trimming took 4 bases from V and 1 from J; bases not matched to a gene: 11. The CDR3 is 17 residues long.

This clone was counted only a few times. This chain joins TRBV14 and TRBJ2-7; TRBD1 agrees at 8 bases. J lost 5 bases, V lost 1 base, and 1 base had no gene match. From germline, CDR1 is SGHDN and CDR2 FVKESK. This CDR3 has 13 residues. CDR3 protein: CASSQVRGHEQYF. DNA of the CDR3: TGTGCCAGCAGCCAAGTCAGGGGGCACGAGCAGTACTTC.

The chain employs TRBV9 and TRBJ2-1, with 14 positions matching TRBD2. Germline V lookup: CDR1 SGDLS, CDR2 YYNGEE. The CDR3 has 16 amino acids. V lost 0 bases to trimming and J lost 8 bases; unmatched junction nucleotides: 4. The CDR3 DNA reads TGTGCCAGCAGCGTAGATGGGACTAGCGGGAGCGATGAGCAGTTCTTC. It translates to CASSVDGTSGSDEQFF.

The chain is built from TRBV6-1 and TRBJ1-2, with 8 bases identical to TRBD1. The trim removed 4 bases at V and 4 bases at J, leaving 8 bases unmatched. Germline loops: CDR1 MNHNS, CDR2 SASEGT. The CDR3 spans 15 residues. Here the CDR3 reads CASSVSRGHPYGYTF. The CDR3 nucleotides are TGTGCCAGCAGTGTGTCCAGGGGGCATCCCTATGGCTACACCTTC.

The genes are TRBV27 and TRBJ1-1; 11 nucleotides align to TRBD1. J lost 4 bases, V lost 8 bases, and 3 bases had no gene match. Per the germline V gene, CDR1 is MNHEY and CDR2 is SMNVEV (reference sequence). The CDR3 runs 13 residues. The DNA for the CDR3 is TGTGCCAGCCGAGGGACAGGGGGCACTGAAGCTTTCTTT. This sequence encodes CASRGTGGTEAFF.

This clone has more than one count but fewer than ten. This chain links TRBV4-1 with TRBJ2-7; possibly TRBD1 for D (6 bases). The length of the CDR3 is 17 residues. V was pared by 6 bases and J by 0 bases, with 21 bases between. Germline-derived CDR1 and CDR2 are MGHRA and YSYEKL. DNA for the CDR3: TGCGCCAGCAGTCTCATTTTACAGGGTTCGGGCTCCTACGAGCAGTACTTC. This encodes CASSLILQGSGSYEQYF.

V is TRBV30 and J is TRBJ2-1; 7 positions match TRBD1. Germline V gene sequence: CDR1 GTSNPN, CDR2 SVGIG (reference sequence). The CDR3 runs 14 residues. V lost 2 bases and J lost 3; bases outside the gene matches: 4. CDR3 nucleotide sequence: TGTGCCTGGAGTCCCGGGACAGTCTACAATGAGCAGTTCTTC. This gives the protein CAWSPGTVYNEQFF.

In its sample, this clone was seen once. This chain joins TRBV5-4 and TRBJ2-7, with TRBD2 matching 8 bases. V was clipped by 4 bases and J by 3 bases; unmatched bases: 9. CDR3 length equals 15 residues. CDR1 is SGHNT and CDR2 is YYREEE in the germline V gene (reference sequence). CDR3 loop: CASSLTTSARYEQYF. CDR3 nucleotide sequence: TGTGCCAGCAGCCTAACGACTAGCGCGCGCTACGAGCAGTACTTC.